The 11 T cell receptor beta chains reported below all come from one sample, sequenced in a study of CD8+ T cells in alopecia areata. As for treatment: oral pan-JAK inhibitor, 5-10 mg twice daily. After isolation, RNA underwent reverse transcription to generate cDNA as the sequencing template. Libraries were prepared by immunoSEQ multiplex PCR; TCRdb keeps only in-frame clonotypes and omits some of them. This table holds fewer than 350,000 clones, roughly 64% found once. The sample here was CD4+ T cells sorted from blood, taken at week 24, from a patient treated with tofacitinib. The receptors derive from a human donor with alopecia areata.

V gene TRBV30 combines with J gene TRBJ1-5; no clear D gene. Germline-derived CDR1 and CDR2 are GTSNPN and SVGIG (reference sequence). The CDR3 contains 13 residues. The V end lost 3 bases, the J end lost 3 bases, and 9 bases lay between the germline ends. The DNA of the CDR3 is TGTGCCTGGAGGGGTCTGATCAATCAGCCCCAGCATTTT. Amino acids: CAWRGLINQPQHF.

This chain uses TRBV29-1 with TRBJ1-1, with D unclear. CDR1 is SQVTM and CDR2 is ANQGSEA in the germline V gene. This CDR3 has 14 amino acids. Trimming cost V 6 bases and J 4 bases, with 18 bases left between them. CDR3 region: CSVDQSGVGTEAFF. In nucleotides, the CDR3 is TGCAGCGTAGATCAGAGCGGAGTGGGCACTGAAGCTTTCTTT.

This sequence joins TRBV5-1 and TRBJ2-2; no firm D call. There are 16 residues in the CDR3. Germline V gene sequence: CDR1 SGHRS, CDR2 YFSETQ. Between the trimmed V and J ends, which lost 1 base and 2 bases, there was a span of 12 bases. CDR3 nucleotides: TGCGCCAGCAGCTTGCGAACGAGTCGTAACACCGGGGAGCTGTTTTTT. It yields the protein CASSLRTSRNTGELFF.

This clone was recorded a few times. The rearrangement uses TRBV6-5 and TRBJ2-7; D unresolved. Per germline, CDR1 MNHEY and CDR2 SVGAGI. The V end lost 7 bases, the J end lost 1 base, and 8 bases lay between the germline ends. This CDR3 spans 12 amino acids. The CDR3 DNA follows: TGTGCCAGCAAGGACGGATCCTACGAGCAGTACTTC. Translated: CASKDGSYEQYF.

This clone was detected a few times. This chain uses TRBV28 with TRBJ2-2; perhaps TRBD1 as D (6 bases). V gave up 6 bases and J gave up 0 bases, with 14 bases separating them. Per the germline V gene, CDR1 is MDHEN and CDR2 is SYDVKM. The CDR3 totals 16 residues. CDR3 loop: CASSWGRRTNTGELFF. Here the CDR3 DNA reads TGTGCCAGCAGCTGGGGGCGGCGCACGAACACCGGGGAGCTGTTTTTT.

This clone was picked up a small number of times. The chain employs TRBV25-1 and TRBJ2-6; 11 positions agree with TRBD1. The V gene end was trimmed by 5 bases and the J gene end by 2 bases; junction bases not matched to a gene: 5. The CDR3 contains 17 residues. Germline V gene data show CDR1 as MGHDK and CDR2 as SYGVNS. The CDR3 loop reads CASSPRTGGAGANVLTF. The CDR3 DNA sequence: TGTGCCAGCAGTCCCCGGACAGGGGGCGCTGGGGCCAACGTCCTGACTTTC.

The chain uses TRBV6-1 and TRBJ1-5; no firm D call. Germline V gives CDR1 MNHNS, CDR2 SASEGT. The V end was cut by 4 bases, the J end by 0 bases, with 4 bases between. This CDR3 comprises 13 residues. The CDR3 DNA is TGTGCCAGCAGTGCTTATAGCAATCAGCCCCAGCATTTT. It encodes CASSAYSNQPQHF.

This clone showed up just a few times. CDR3: CASSRLAGDPTDTQYF. The CDR3 nucleotides are TGTGCCAGCAGCCGACTAGCGGGGGACCCCACAGATACGCAGTATTTT. J is TRBJ2-3 and V is TRBV7-2, with TRBD2 identical over 12 bases. This CDR3 is 16 amino acids long. Germline assignment: CDR1 SGHTA and CDR2 FQGNSA. V shed 5 bases and J 2 bases; nucleotides not matched to a gene: 5.

V and J are TRBV30 and TRBJ2-3; 7 bases line up with TRBD1. V was pared by 6 bases and J by 2 bases, with 8 bases of the junction left unmatched. The germline CDR1 and CDR2 sequences are GTSNPN and SVGIG (reference sequence). The CDR3 extends over 14 amino acids. CDR3 sequence reads: CACMTGPLTDTQYF. CDR3 coding DNA: TGTGCCTGTATGACAGGGCCGCTCACAGATACGCAGTATTTT.

J is TRBJ2-5 and V is TRBV7-2; D might be TRBD2 (6 bases). Trimming took 1 base from V and 1 from J, leaving 16 bases between them. There are 17 residues in the CDR3. Looked up from germline, CDR1 is SGHTA and CDR2 is FQGNSA. The DNA of the CDR3 is TGTGCCAGCAGCTTAGATCTGGGTGGGGGGAGCCAAGAGACCCAGTACTTC. Translating it yields CASSLDLGGGSQETQYF.

This clone was detected a few times. V and J are TRBV11-1 and TRBJ1-1; D is ambiguous. Germline CDR1 SGHAT, CDR2 FQDESV (reference sequence). V lost 3 bases to trimming and J lost 1 base, with 9 bases between them. The CDR3 has 14 amino acids. The CDR3 coding sequence is TGTGCCAGCAGCTTTCCACCAACGAACACTGAAGCTTTCTTT. Its translation is CASSFPPTNTEAFF.